This is a list of T cell receptor beta chains from one sample in a study of blood T cell repertoires in COVID-19. The assay was immunoSEQ multiplex PCR, and TCRdb's table has in-frame clones only and misses some. The sample has 350,000 to 400,000 clones, 70% to 90% seen once. Sequencing input: peripheral blood. These receptor sequences come from a woman aged 60-75 years with COVID-19, enrolled during active disease. CDR3s leave out the opening cysteine and the closing phenylalanine or tryptophan. The D gene is left open where the match is weak.

j_call	v_call	d_call	cdr3_aa
TRBJ1-2	TRBV27	TRBD1	ASSLGQGAYGYT
TRBJ1-4	TRBV5-1	TRBD1	ASSFQQGAANEKLF
TRBJ2-5	TRBV7-8	.	ASSLELDQETQY
TRBJ1-3	TRBV29-1	.	SVEKTAGDTIY
TRBJ2-7	TRBV11-2	.	ASSLLASDGYEQY
TRBJ2-3	TRBV4-1	.	ASSQDPTTGTDTQY
TRBJ1-3	TRBV11-3	.	ASSPPGSSGNTIY
TRBJ1-5	TRBV2	.	ASAAGWNQPQH
TRBJ1-1	TRBV5-1	TRBD1	ASSSQGGNTEAF
TRBJ1-2	TRBV5-1	.	ASSEGQSYYGYT
TRBJ2-5	TRBV20-1	.	SASGPGGGETQY
TRBJ1-2	TRBV20-1	TRBD1	SAIQGYGYT
TRBJ1-2	TRBV12-3/TRBV12-4	.	ASSWSNYGYT
TRBJ2-7	TRBV10-3	TRBD1	ATGQGSYEQY
TRBJ2-7	TRBV7-2	TRBD2	ASSPRLAGAYEQY
TRBJ1-2	TRBV2	TRBD1	ASSEPGQGNYGYT
TRBJ2-1	TRBV6-2/TRBV6-3	.	ASSSWVGEQF
TRBJ1-4	TRBV6-5	.	ASSYSTGPVEKLF
TRBJ2-7	TRBV29-1	TRBD1	SAGDRGYEQY
TRBJ2-1	TRBV24-1	.	ATSDSTGTLNEQF
TRBJ1-1	TRBV3-1/TRBV3-2	TRBD1	ASRATGKNTEAF
TRBJ1-2	TRBV2	.	ASKDRGYGYT
TRBJ1-5	TRBV7-6	.	ASSLAPGVGNQPQH
TRBJ2-5	TRBV27	.	ASSPIRGTQY
TRBJ2-5	TRBV7-3	TRBD2	ASSLKGGGAEETQY
TRBJ1-6	TRBV11-2	.	ASSLDTGGGSPLH
TRBJ2-4	TRBV11-3	TRBD1	ASSEQGQGSTKNIQY
TRBJ1-4	TRBV15	.	ATSTYQTEKLF
TRBJ1-6	TRBV7-9	.	ASRADRTNSPLH
TRBJ2-3	TRBV6-4	.	ASSDDRGDTQY
TRBJ2-1	TRBV24-1	.	ATSDPRGNEQF
TRBJ2-7	TRBV6-5	TRBD2	ASRQGLAPGYEQY
TRBJ1-1	TRBV7-9	.	ASSPYFAEAF
TRBJ1-2	TRBV4-1	.	ASSQDRGWGGYT
TRBJ2-2	TRBV5-4	.	ASSTGTPTGELF
TRBJ2-1	TRBV12-5	.	ASGLGGGTSEQF
TRBJ2-2	TRBV12-5	.	ASGVGLRTNTGELF
TRBJ2-5	TRBV29-1	TRBD2	SVDSGGSQETQY
TRBJ1-3	TRBV18	.	ASSPLRYSGNTIY
TRBJ1-2	TRBV5-1	.	ASSMNREQYGYT
TRBJ1-1	TRBV30	.	AWSEDSNTEAF
TRBJ2-1	TRBV15	.	ATWGQQRSYNEQF
TRBJ2-7	TRBV5-4	.	ASSLQGGDYEQY
TRBJ1-1	TRBV5-1	.	ASSLGGYPTEAF
TRBJ2-5	TRBV5-4	TRBD2	ASSLGAGVLAEETQY
TRBJ2-5	TRBV11-2	TRBD2	ASSFRLAGKERETQY
TRBJ1-2	TRBV23-1	.	ASSRITRPKGVPNYGYT
TRBJ1-2	TRBV5-1	TRBD1	ASSLASGTGIYYGYT
TRBJ1-5	TRBV30	TRBD1	AWTRGYGNQPQH